This T cell receptor (beta chain) was found in a study of OX40 agonist ivuxolimab in advanced cancers. Germline V lookup: CDR1 KGHSH, CDR2 LQKENI. The CDR3 totals 16 residues. The junction had 9 bases not matched to a gene; V was cut back by 3 bases and J by 2 bases. TCRdb keeps only in-frame clones here, not all; method: immunoSEQ multiplex PCR. The sample carries 52,000 or so clones, roughly 83% recorded once. The rearrangement joins TRBV18 to TRBJ2-7, with 8 positions matching TRBD2. The clonotype comes from an adult with an advanced solid tumor such as melanoma, head and neck, liver or kidney cancer. This specimen was CD4+ or CD8+ T cells sorted from blood, taken in a trial of the OX40 agonist ivuxolimab. DNA of the CDR3: TGTGCCAGCTCACCCCTCCTGACTAGCGTTACCTACGAGCAGTACTTC. Translation gives CASSPLLTSVTYEQYF.